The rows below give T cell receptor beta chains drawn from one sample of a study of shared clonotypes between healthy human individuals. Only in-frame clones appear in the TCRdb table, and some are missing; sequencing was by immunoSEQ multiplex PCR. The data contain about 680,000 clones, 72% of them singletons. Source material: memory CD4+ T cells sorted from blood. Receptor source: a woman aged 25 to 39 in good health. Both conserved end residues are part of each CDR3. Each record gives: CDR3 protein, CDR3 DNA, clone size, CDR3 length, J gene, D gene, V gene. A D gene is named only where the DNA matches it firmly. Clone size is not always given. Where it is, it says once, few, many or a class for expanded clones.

CDR3: CATGAFSGNTIYF; DNA: TGTGCCACCGGGGCTTTCTCTGGAAACACCATATATTTT; size: NA; length: 13; J: TRBJ1-3; D: NA; V: TRBV10-3
CDR3: CASSEERGSPQPQHF; DNA: TGTGCCAGCAGTGAAGAGCGGGGCTCCCCTCAGCCCCAGCATTTT; size: NA; length: 15; J: TRBJ1-5; D: NA; V: TRBV2
CDR3: CASTRDRGYEQYF; DNA: TGTGCCAGCACCCGGGACAGGGGCTACGAGCAGTACTTC; size: few; length: 13; J: TRBJ2-7; D: TRBD1; V: TRBV6-5
CDR3: CAIREGFGSLLGDEQFF; DNA: TGTGCCATCAGAGAGGGGTTCGGGAGTCTCCTTGGGGATGAGCAGTTCTTC; size: few; length: 17; J: TRBJ2-1; D: NA; V: TRBV10-3
CDR3: CASSPGRDRGISGNTIYF; DNA: TGTGCCAGCAGCCCCGGCCGGGACAGGGGGATCTCTGGAAACACCATATATTTT; size: few; length: 18; J: TRBJ1-3; D: TRBD1; V: TRBV7-9
CDR3: CASSLDGAGNTIYF; DNA: TGCGCCAGCAGCTTGGATGGTGCCGGAAACACCATATATTTT; size: NA; length: 14; J: TRBJ1-3; D: NA; V: TRBV5-1
CDR3: CASRVLAGEQYF; DNA: TGTGCCAGCAGGGTACTAGCGGGTGAGCAGTACTTC; size: NA; length: 12; J: TRBJ2-7; D: TRBD2; V: TRBV5-4
CDR3: CASGWSGTQYF; DNA: TGTGCCAGCGGCTGGAGTGGTACGCAGTATTTT; size: NA; length: 11; J: TRBJ2-3; D: NA; V: TRBV14
CDR3: CASSTNRETSDTEAFF; DNA: TGTGCCAGTAGTACCAACAGGGAAACCTCGGACACTGAAGCTTTCTTT; size: few; length: 16; J: TRBJ1-1; D: NA; V: TRBV19
CDR3: CASSGRTSGDGTQYF; DNA: TGTGCCAGCAGTGGCCGGACTAGCGGGGATGGGACCCAGTACTTC; size: NA; length: 15; J: TRBJ2-5; D: TRBD2; V: TRBV27
CDR3: CASSWTPSTDTQYF; DNA: TGTGCCAGCAGTTGGACACCCAGCACAGATACGCAGTATTTT; size: NA; length: 14; J: TRBJ2-3; D: NA; V: TRBV2
CDR3: CASSLESYGQGIKKTQYF; DNA: TGTGCCAGCAGCTTAGAATCCTACGGCCAGGGAATCAAAAAGACCCAGTACTTC; size: NA; length: 18; J: TRBJ2-5; D: NA; V: TRBV7-2
CDR3: CASSLEGALSGNTIYF; DNA: TGTGCCAGCAGCTTGGAAGGGGCCCTCTCTGGAAACACCATATATTTT; size: NA; length: 16; J: TRBJ1-3; D: NA; V: TRBV5-4
CDR3: CAWGARDTQYF; DNA: TGTGCCTGGGGGGCGAGAGATACGCAGTATTTT; size: NA; length: 11; J: TRBJ2-3; D: NA; V: TRBV30
CDR3: CASSLNRGWEQYF; DNA: TGTGCCAGCAGTTTGAACAGGGGTTGGGAGCAGTACTTC; size: NA; length: 13; J: TRBJ2-7; D: TRBD1; V: TRBV28
CDR3: CASSREAGGPYEQYF; DNA: TGTGCCAGCAGTAGAGAAGCGGGAGGGCCTTACGAGCAGTACTTC; size: NA; length: 15; J: TRBJ2-7; D: TRBD2; V: TRBV28
CDR3: CASSTQGPQHF; DNA: TGTGCCAGTAGTACCCAAGGGCCCCAGCATTTT; size: NA; length: 11; J: TRBJ1-5; D: NA; V: TRBV19
CDR3: CASRDMGPGNEQYF; DNA: TGCGCCAGCAGGGATATGGGCCCGGGGAATGAGCAGTACTTC; size: NA; length: 14; J: TRBJ2-7; D: NA; V: TRBV10-2
CDR3: CASSFRADTQYF; DNA: TGTGCCAGCAGCTTCCGCGCAGATACGCAGTATTTT; size: once; length: 12; J: TRBJ2-3; D: NA; V: TRBV7-9
CDR3: CASRGSTPPHATQYF; DNA: TGTGCCAGCAGGGGTAGCACCCCACCACACGCTACGCAGTATTTT; size: NA; length: 15; J: TRBJ2-3; D: NA; V: TRBV2
CDR3: CASSPQRDSYNEQFF; DNA: TGTGCCAGCAGCCCGCAACGGGACTCGTACAATGAGCAGTTCTTC; size: few; length: 15; J: TRBJ2-1; D: NA; V: TRBV7-3
CDR3: CASSPPPREDNEQFF; DNA: TGTGCCAGCAGCCCCCCTCCGCGGGAGGACAATGAGCAGTTCTTC; size: NA; length: 15; J: TRBJ2-1; D: TRBD2; V: TRBV7-9
CDR3: CASRDSGSRQYF; DNA: TGTGCCAGCAGGGATAGCGGGAGTAGGCAGTATTTT; size: NA; length: 12; J: TRBJ2-3; D: TRBD2; V: TRBV9
CDR3: CASSRRQRLTDTQYF; DNA: TGTGCCAGCAGCCGACGGCAGCGTTTAACAGATACGCAGTATTTT; size: few; length: 15; J: TRBJ2-3; D: NA; V: TRBV2
CDR3: CAISEPGEQPQHF; DNA: TGTGCCATCAGTGAGCCTGGGGAACAGCCCCAGCATTTT; size: NA; length: 13; J: TRBJ1-5; D: NA; V: TRBV10-3
CDR3: CASSQDEAGGYNEQFF; DNA: TGCGCCAGCAGCCAAGATGAAGCGGGAGGTTACAATGAGCAGTTCTTC; size: NA; length: 16; J: TRBJ2-1; D: TRBD2; V: TRBV4-1
CDR3: CASSVAGDREGGKLFF; DNA: TGTGCCAGCAGCGTAGCCGGGGACAGAGAAGGTGGAAAACTGTTTTTT; size: NA; length: 16; J: TRBJ1-4; D: TRBD1; V: TRBV9
CDR3: CASSLEAGRTFF; DNA: TGTGCCAGCAGCTTAGAAGCCGGGCGGACTTTCTTT; size: NA; length: 12; J: TRBJ1-1; D: NA; V: TRBV7-9
CDR3: CAYLAGAYEQYF; DNA: TGTGCCTACCTAGCGGGAGCCTACGAGCAGTACTTC; size: NA; length: 12; J: TRBJ2-7; D: TRBD2; V: TRBV30